This T cell receptor beta chain was found in a study of molecular identifiers for immune sequencing clone quantification. Study conclusions and caveats: Clones of above 20 RNA copies carried over 97% of effector molecules; in naive cells they carried under 1%. Detection of one spiked Jurkat cell's TCR RNA reportedly worked in 750,000 to 1,000,000 naive cells.

In regard to this clonotype: The antigen is not known.

Germline V gene sequence: CDR1 SGHRS, CDR2 YFSETQ. The CDR3 is 17 amino acids. V lost 4 bases to trimming and J lost 2 bases; unmatched junction nucleotides: 5. One entry per CDR3 protein results from TCRdb running MiXCR on the PCR reads. Of about 330,000 distinct CDR3 sequences listed, 24% are singletons. Naive CD8 sequencing libraries were generated from approximately 20,000 to 1,000,000 sorted cells, with 10%, 30% or 50% RNA as input. This sequence originates from a human donor in good health. Some libraries in this study had Jurkat cell RNA spiked in. The specimen sequenced was naive CD8+ T cells from blood, with Jurkat cell RNA spiked in. The subset is: FACS-sorted CD8+CD4-CCR7+CD45RA+ naive T cells. The V and J genes are TRBV5-1 and TRBJ2-5; TRBD2 matches 16 bases. CDR3 loop: CASSTGTSGGGQETQYF. CDR3 sequence (DNA): TGCGCCAGCAGCACCGGGACTAGCGGGGGGGGTCAAGAGACCCAGTACTTC.